This entry lists 3 T cell receptor beta chains sequenced from one sample in a study of blood T cells in healthy people across ages. With a J-beta primer mix and a sample-barcoded 5' primer, a second PCR ran about 7 to 12 cycles. TCRdb fed the 5' RACE reads into MiXCR, producing one record per CDR3 protein. The sample carries around 800,000 distinct CDR3 sequences, around 42% recorded once. Sequencing used blood. These receptors all come from a man aged 55-75 years in good health.

This clonotype appeared a few times. The CDR3 protein is CASSLWGGGTSSYNEQFF. The CDR3 DNA reads as TGTGCCAGCAGCTTATGGGGCGGGGGCACCAGCTCCTACAATGAGCAGTTCTTC. The chain recombines TRBV7-2 with TRBJ2-1; a weak D match, TRBD2 (7 bases). The ends were cut back, 2 bases at V and 0 bases at J, with 17 bases in the middle. Germline CDR1 is SGHTA and CDR2 is FQGNSA. There are 18 residues in the CDR3.

This chain uses TRBV29-1 with TRBJ2-1, with D unclear. Germline V CDR1 and CDR2: SQVTM, ANQGSEA. The CDR3 is 12 amino acids. The V end lost 2 bases, the J end lost 9 bases, and 11 bases lay between the germline ends. In nucleotides, the CDR3 is TGCAGCGTTGAAAGGCCCCGAGGTGAGCAGTTCTTC. It yields the protein CSVERPRGEQFF.

The chain has TRBV20-1 and TRBJ2-1; D is possibly TRBD2 (6 bases). CDR1 is DFQATT and CDR2 is SNEGSKA in the germline V gene (reference sequence). Deletions cut 1 base from V and 6 bases from J, with 19 bases between. This CDR3 contains 16 residues. The CDR3 DNA reads as TGCAGTGCTAGAGGGGCCATTAGGGACTGGGGCAATGAGCAGTTCTTC. It yields the protein CSARGAIRDWGNEQFF.